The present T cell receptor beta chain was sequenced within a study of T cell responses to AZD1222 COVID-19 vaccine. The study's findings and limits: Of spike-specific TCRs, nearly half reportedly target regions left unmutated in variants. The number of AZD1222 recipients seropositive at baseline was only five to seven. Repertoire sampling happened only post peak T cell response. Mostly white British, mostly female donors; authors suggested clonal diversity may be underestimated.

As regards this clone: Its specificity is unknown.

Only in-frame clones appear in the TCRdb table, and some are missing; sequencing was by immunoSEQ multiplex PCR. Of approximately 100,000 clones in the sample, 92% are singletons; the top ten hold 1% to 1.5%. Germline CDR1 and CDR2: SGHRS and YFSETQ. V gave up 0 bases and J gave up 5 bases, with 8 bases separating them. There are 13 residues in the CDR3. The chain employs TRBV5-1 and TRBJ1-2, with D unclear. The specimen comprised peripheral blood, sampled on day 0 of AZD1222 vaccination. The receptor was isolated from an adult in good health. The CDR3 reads CASSLGLSYGYTF. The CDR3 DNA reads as TGCGCCAGCAGCTTGGGACTCTCGTATGGCTACACCTTC.